This TCR beta chain was sequenced for a study of blood T cell repertoires in COVID-19. Study at large: Samples representing acute and convalescent COVID-19 were sourced from the United States, Italy and Spain.

V lost 3 bases and J lost 0, with 9 bases in between. Germline values: CDR1 LNHDA, CDR2 SQIVND (reference sequence). The CDR3 is 14 amino acids. Some clones are missing from TCRdb's copy, which holds only in-frame ones; the method was immunoSEQ multiplex PCR. This sample yields about 500,000 clones, of which less than 90% are seen a single time; less than 9.5% belongs to the top ten. Sequencing was done on a sample of peripheral blood. The chain joins TRBV19 to TRBJ2-7, with unresolved D. The receptor's source is a woman between 50 and 59 years old with COVID-19, enrolled during active disease. CDR3 nucleotides: TGTGCCAGTAGTATTCACTACTACTCCTACGAGCAGTACTTC. Amino acid sequence: CASSIHYYSYEQYF.